A single T cell receptor beta chain is shown here with its context. Naive CD8+ T cells showed CD45RO-CCR7+CD27+CD95-. This entry is derived from a study of CXCR3-negative and CXCR3-positive naive CD8 T cells. The libraries of TRB cDNA were prepared using 5' RACE with UMI labels. TCRdb reprocessed the 5' RACE reads, with one entry per CDR3 protein and no DNA. The table for this sample gives some 130,000 distinct CDR3 sequences. This CDR3 has 14 amino acids. Germline lookup yields CDR1 SEHNR and CDR2 FQNEAQ (reference sequence). The gene calls are TRBV7-9 and TRBJ1-6; TCRdb returns TRBD1, unconfirmable since there is no DNA. The sequence was collected from a human donor in good health. Some clones in this sample may be carry-over from other donors' samples. The sequencing input was naive CXCR3- CD8+ T cells from blood. Sample subset: CD45RO-CCR7+CD27+CD95- naive CD8+ T cells lacking CXCR3 (TNR3-). This CDR3 reads CASNVQGARSPLHF.